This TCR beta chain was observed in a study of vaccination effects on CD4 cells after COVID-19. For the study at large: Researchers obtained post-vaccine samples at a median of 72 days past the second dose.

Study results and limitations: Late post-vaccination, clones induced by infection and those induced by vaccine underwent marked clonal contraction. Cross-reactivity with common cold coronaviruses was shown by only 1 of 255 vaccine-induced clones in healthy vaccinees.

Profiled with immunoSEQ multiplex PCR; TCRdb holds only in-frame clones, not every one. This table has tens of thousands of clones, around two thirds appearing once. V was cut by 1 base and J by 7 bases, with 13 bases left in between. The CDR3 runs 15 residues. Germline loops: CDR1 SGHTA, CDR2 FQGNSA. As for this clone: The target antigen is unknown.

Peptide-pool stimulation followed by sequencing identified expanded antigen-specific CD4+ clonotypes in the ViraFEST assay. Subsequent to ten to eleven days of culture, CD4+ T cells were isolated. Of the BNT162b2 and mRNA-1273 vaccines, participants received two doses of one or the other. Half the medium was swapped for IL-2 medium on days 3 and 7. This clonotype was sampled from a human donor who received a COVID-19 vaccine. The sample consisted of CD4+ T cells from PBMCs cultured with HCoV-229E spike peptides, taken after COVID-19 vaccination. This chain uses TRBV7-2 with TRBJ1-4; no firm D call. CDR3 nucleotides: TGTGCCAGCAGCTTAGATCGGGGTTTCAGTGAAAAACTGTTTTTT. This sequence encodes CASSLDRGFSEKLFF.